Below are 12 T cell receptor beta chains sequenced from a single sample in a study of Graves' ophthalmopathy and Graves' hyperthyroidism. RNA transcripts were the source from which TCR beta CDR3 regions were amplified. An opening RT-PCR round employed HTBI primers and preceded a second-round multiplex PCR. TCRdb analysed the multiplex PCR reads with MiXCR anew, one entry per CDR3 protein. The repertoire holds 400,000 to 450,000 distinct CDR3 sequences, with 20% to 25% as singletons. The sample comprised peripheral blood. The receptors were sampled from a woman aged 18-29 years with stable Graves' hyperthyroidism.

This clonotype was recorded many times. J is TRBJ2-7 and V is TRBV19; D may correspond to TRBD1 or TRBD2 (5 bases each). V lost 3 bases, J lost 0 bases, and 12 bases lay in between. The germline V gene encodes CDR1 LNHDA and CDR2 SQIVND (reference sequence). The CDR3 length is 15 residues. The CDR3, as DNA: TGTGCCAGTAGTATCGTGGCAGGGAGCTCCTACGAGCAGTACTTC. It is translated as CASSIVAGSSYEQYF.

This clonotype was seen once. This sequence joins TRBV9 and TRBJ2-7; D remains unclear. From germline, CDR1 is SGDLS and CDR2 YYNGEE. The CDR3 is made up of 13 amino acids. V gave up 2 bases and J gave up 3 bases, with 9 bases separating them. The CDR3 loop reads CASSVRPGYEQYF. CDR3 sequence (DNA): TGTGCCAGCAGCGTTCGGCCCGGCTACGAGCAGTACTTC.

The chain couples TRBV5-1 to TRBJ2-5; 10 bases line up with TRBD1. The CDR3 has 14 amino acids. Trimming cost V 3 bases and J 3 bases; bases outside gene matches: 2. Germline V gene data show CDR1 as SGHRS and CDR2 as YFSETQ. CDR3 region: CASSYGTGEETQYF. CDR3 DNA sequence: TGCGCCAGCAGCTATGGGACAGGGGAAGAGACCCAGTACTTC.

This clonotype turned up a few times. The chain combines TRBV11-1 with TRBJ1-1; D gene unclear. Per germline, CDR1 SGHAT and CDR2 FQDESV (reference sequence). CDR3 size: 13 residues. Trimming removed 5 bases from V and 0 bases from J, with 7 bases in between. The CDR3: CASSASLNTEAFF. The CDR3 DNA sequence: TGTGCCAGCAGCGCCAGCCTGAACACTGAAGCTTTCTTT.

The chain links TRBV11-2 to TRBJ1-1; 7 bases align to TRBD1. The CDR3 extends over 15 amino acids. J was trimmed by 5 bases and V by 1 base; bases with no gene match: 7. The germline V gene encodes CDR1 SGHAT and CDR2 FQNNGV. The CDR3: CASSLVETGITEAFF. In DNA, the CDR3 is TGTGCCAGCAGCTTAGTCGAGACAGGGATTACTGAAGCTTTCTTT.

This clonotype has at least ten counts. V gene TRBV7-8 combines with J gene TRBJ2-7; perhaps TRBD2 as D (6 bases). V was clipped by 1 base and J by 0 bases, with 10 bases between them. This CDR3 region has 15 residues. Germline V gene sequence: CDR1 SGHVS, CDR2 FQNEAQ. The CDR3 DNA follows: TGTGCCAGCAGCTTAGAGAGGGGACTCTCCTACGAGCAGTACTTC. This translates into CASSLERGLSYEQYF.

This clonotype has at least ten counts. The CDR3 DNA reads as TGTGCCAGCAACCAAGACCAGAGGACTGAAGCTTTCTTT. This encodes CASNQDQRTEAFF. The chain recombines TRBV12-3 or TRBV12-4 with TRBJ1-1; unclear D gene. Trimming removed 7 bases at V and 5 bases at J, with 14 bases between. This CDR3 is 13 amino acids long.

This chain joins TRBV12-3 or TRBV12-4 and TRBJ1-2, with D unclear. Deletions cut 6 bases from V and 7 bases from J, with 18 bases between. This CDR3 is built from 14 residues. This CDR3 is CASREFGRLGGYTF. The CDR3 nucleotides read TGTGCCAGCAGAGAGTTCGGAAGACTGGGTGGCTACACCTTC.

The rearrangement joins TRBV12-3 or TRBV12-4 to TRBJ1-1; the D gene is possibly TRBD1 (5 bases). The CDR3 loop spans 15 amino acids. Trimming removed 2 bases from V and 1 base from J, with 11 bases in between. This CDR3 is CASSLRGGPNTEAFF. Written as DNA, the CDR3 is TGTGCCAGCAGTTTAAGGGGCGGCCCGAACACTGAAGCTTTCTTT.

V usage is TRBV6-1 and J usage is TRBJ1-1; weak D call: TRBD1 (5 bases). CDR1 MNHNS and CDR2 SASEGT come from the germline V gene. There are 13 residues in the CDR3. The V end lost 7 bases, the J end lost 0 bases, and 9 bases lay between the germline ends. This chain's CDR3 is CASTGTLNTEAFF. The CDR3, as DNA: TGTGCCAGCACCGGGACCCTGAACACTGAAGCTTTCTTT.

The chain uses TRBV6-1 and TRBJ1-1; D gene uncertain. The germline V and J ends were trimmed by 7 bases and 4 bases, with 13 bases remaining between them. This CDR3 has 13 amino acids. CDR1 MNHNS and CDR2 SASEGT come from the germline V gene. In DNA form, the CDR3 reads TGTGCCAGCACCTCCCCGGGGTCCACTGAAGCTTTCTTT. Translated: CASTSPGSTEAFF.

V gene TRBV20-1 combines with J gene TRBJ1-1; D gene uncertain. The CDR3 sequence is 13 residues long. Germline V gene lookup returns CDR1 DFQATT and CDR2 SNEGSKA (reference sequence). V shed 3 bases and J shed 2 bases, with 10 bases lying between them. The DNA for the CDR3 is TGCAGTGCTAGGGCAGTTTTTAACACTGAAGCTTTCTTT. The encoded protein is CSARAVFNTEAFF.